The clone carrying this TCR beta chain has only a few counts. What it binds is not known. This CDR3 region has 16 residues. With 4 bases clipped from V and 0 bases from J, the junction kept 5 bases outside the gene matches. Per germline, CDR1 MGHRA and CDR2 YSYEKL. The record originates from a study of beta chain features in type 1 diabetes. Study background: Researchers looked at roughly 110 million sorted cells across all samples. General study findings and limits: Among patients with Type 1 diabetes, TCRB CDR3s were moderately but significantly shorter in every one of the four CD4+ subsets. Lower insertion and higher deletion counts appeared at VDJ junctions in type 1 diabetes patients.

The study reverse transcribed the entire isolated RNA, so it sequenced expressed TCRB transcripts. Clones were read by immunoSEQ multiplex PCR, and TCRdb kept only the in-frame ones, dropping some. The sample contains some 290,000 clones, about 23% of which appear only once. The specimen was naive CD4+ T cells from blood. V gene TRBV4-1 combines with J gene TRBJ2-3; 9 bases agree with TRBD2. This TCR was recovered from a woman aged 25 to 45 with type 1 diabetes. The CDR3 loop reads CASSRATSGSTDTQYF. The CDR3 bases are TGCGCCAGCAGCCGAGCTACTAGCGGGAGCACAGATACGCAGTATTTT.